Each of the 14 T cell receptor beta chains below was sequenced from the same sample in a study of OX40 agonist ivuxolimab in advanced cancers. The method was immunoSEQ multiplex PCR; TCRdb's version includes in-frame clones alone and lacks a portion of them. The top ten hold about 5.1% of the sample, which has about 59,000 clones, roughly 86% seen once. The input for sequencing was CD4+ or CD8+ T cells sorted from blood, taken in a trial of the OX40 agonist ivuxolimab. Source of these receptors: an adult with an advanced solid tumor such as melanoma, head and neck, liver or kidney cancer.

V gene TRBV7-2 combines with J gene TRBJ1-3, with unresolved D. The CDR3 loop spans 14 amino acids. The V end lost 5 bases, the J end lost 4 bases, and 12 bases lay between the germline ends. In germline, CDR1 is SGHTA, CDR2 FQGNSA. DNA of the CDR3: TGTGCCAGCAGCCTTCTGCCTGAGGGAAACACCATATATTTT. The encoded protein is CASSLLPEGNTIYF. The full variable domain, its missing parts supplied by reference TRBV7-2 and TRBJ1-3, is GAGVSQSPSNKVTEKGKDVELRCDPISGHTALYWYRQSLGQGLEFLIYFQGNSAPDKSGLPSDRFSAERTGGSVSTLTIQRTQQEDSAVYLCASSLLPEGNTIYFGEGSWLTVV.

The CDR3 nucleotides are TGTGCCAGCAGCTCCGGACTAGCTCAGGGAGAGACCCAGTACTTC. This sequence encodes CASSSGLAQGETQYF. V usage is TRBV5-4 and J usage is TRBJ2-5, with 8 bases lining up with TRBD2. The CDR3 has 15 residues. Germline CDR1 reads SGHNT; CDR2 reads YYREEE (reference sequence). Trimming cost V 3 bases and J 4 bases; bases outside gene matches: 8.

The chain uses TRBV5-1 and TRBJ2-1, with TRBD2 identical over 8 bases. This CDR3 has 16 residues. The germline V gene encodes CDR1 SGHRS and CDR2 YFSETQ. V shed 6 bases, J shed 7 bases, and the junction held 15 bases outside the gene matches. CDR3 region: CASTGGVGGLRNEQFF. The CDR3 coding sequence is TGCGCCAGCACCGGGGGGGTTGGCGGTTTGAGGAATGAGCAGTTCTTC.

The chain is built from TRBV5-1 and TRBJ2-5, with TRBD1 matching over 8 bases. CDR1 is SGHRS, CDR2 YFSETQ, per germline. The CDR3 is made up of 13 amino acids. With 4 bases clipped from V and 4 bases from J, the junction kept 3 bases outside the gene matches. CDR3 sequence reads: CASSGQGAETQYF. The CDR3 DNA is TGCGCCAGCAGCGGACAGGGAGCAGAGACCCAGTACTTC.

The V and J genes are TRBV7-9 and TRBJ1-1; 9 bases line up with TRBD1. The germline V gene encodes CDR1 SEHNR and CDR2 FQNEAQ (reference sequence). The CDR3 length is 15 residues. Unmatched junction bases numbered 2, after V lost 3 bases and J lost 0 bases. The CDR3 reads CASSLDRGMNTEAFF. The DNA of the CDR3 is TGTGCCAGCAGCTTGGACAGGGGTATGAACACTGAAGCTTTCTTT.

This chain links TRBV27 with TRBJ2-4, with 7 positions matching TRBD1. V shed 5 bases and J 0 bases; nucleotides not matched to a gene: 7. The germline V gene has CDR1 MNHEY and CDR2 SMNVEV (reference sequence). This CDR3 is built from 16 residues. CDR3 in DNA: TGTGCCAGCAGTCCGACAGGGAATCTAGCCAAAAACATTCAGTACTTC. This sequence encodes CASSPTGNLAKNIQYF.

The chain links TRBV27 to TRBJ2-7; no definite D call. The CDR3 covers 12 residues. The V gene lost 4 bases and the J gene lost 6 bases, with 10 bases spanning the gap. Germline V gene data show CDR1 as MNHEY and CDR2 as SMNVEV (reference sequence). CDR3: CASSYLAGEQYF. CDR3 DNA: TGTGCCAGCAGTTACCTCGCCGGCGAGCAGTACTTC.

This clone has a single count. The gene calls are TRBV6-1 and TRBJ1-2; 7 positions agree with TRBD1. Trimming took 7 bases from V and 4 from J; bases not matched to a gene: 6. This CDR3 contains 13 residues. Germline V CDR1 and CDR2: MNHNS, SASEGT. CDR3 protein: CASTPGQFYGYTF. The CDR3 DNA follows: TGTGCCAGCACTCCGGGACAGTTCTATGGCTACACCTTC.

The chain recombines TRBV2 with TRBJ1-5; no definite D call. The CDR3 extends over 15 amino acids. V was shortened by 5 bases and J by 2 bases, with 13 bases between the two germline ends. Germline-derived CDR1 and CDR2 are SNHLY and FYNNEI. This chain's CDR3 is CASSLMGGGNQPQHF. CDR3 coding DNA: TGTGCCAGCAGTCTTATGGGAGGCGGCAATCAGCCCCAGCATTTT.

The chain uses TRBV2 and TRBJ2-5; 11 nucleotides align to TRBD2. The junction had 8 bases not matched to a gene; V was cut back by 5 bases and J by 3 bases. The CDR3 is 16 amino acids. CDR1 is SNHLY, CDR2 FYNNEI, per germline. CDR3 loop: CASSPTPTSGKETQYF. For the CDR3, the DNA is TGTGCCAGCAGTCCTACCCCGACTAGCGGGAAAGAGACCCAGTACTTC. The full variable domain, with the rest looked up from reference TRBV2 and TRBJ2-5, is EPEVTQTPSHQVTQMGQEVILRCVPISNHLYFYWYRQILGQKVEFLVSFYNNEISEKSEIFDDQFSVERPDGSNFTLKIRSTKLEDSAMYFCASSPTPTSGKETQYFGPGTRLLVL.

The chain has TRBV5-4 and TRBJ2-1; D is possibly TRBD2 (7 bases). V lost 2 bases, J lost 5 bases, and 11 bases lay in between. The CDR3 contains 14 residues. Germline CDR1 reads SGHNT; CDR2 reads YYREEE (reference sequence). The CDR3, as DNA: TGTGCCAGCAGCTTCGGGGGGCTTCACAATGAGCAGTTCTTC. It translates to CASSFGGLHNEQFF.

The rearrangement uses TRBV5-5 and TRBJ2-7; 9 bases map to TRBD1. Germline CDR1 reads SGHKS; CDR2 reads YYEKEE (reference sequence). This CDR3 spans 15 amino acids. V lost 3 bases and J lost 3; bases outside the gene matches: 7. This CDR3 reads CASSYRDREHYEQYF. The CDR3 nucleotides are TGTGCCAGCAGCTACCGGGACAGGGAACACTACGAGCAGTACTTC.

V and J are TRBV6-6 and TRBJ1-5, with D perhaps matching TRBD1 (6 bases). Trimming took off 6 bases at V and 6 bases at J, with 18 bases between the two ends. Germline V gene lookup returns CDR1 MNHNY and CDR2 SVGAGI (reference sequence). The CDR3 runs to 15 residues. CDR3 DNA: TGTGCCAGCAGCCTAGGGGAGGGGGGCGGTCAGCCCCAGCATTTT. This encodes CASSLGEGGGQPQHF.

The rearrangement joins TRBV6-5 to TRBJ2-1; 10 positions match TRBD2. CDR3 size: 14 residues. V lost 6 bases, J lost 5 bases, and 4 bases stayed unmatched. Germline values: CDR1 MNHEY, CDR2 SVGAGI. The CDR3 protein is CASSSGLANNEQFF. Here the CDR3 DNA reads TGTGCCAGCAGCTCGGGACTAGCGAACAATGAGCAGTTCTTC.